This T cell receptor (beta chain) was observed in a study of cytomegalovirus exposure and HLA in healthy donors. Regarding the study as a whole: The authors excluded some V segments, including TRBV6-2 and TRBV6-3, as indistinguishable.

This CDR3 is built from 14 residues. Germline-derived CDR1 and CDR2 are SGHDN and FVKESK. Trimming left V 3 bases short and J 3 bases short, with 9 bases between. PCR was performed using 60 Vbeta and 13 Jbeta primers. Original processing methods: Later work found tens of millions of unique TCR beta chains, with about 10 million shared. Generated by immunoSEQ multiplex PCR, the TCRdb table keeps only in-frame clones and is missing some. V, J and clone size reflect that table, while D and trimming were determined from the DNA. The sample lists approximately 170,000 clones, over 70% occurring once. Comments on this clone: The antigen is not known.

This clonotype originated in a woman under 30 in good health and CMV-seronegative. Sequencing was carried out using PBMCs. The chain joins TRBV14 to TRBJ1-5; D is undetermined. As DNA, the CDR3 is TGTGCCAGCAGCCAGAGAGGAAACAATCAGCCCCAGCATTTT. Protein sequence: CASSQRGNNQPQHF.